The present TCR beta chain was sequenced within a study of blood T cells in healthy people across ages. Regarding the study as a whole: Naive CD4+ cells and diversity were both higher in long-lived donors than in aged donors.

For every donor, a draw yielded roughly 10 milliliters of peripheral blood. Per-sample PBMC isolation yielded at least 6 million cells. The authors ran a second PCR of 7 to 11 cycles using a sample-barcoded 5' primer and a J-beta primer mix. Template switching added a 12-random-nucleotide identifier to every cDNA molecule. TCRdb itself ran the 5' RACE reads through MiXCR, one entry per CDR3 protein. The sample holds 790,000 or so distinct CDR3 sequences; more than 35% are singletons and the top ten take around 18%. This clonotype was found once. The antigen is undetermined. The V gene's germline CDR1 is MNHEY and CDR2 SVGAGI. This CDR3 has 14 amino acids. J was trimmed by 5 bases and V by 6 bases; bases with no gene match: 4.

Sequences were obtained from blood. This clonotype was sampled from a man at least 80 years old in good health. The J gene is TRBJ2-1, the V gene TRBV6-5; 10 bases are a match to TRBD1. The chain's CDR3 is CASRAGQGNNEQFF. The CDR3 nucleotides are TGTGCCAGCAGAGCGGGACAGGGGAACAATGAGCAGTTCTTC.